This entry features one TCR beta chain sequence. The sample belongs to a study of preoperative IRX-2 immunotherapy in early breast cancer. Here immunoSEQ multiplex PCR was the method, and the copy in TCRdb shows in-frame clones only, minus some. Seen here are over 35,000 clones, about 95% observed once, and the top ten hold around 1.5%. Documented treatment: preoperative locoregional IRX-2 cytokine immunotherapy. Patients received preoperative, locoregional IRX-2 cytokine immunotherapy in a phase Ib study. The CDR3 spans 13 residues. Germline CDR1 reads MNHNY; CDR2 reads SVGAGI (reference sequence). Trimming cost V 6 bases and J 1 base, with 10 bases left between them.

This material consisted of tumor tissue, taken after IRX-2 immunotherapy. V and J are TRBV6-6 and TRBJ2-7; either TRBD1 or TRBD2 may supply D (5 bases each). The receptor comes from a human donor with breast cancer. CDR3 region: CASRLGESYEQYF. CDR3 nucleotide sequence: TGTGCCAGCAGATTGGGGGAGTCCTACGAGCAGTACTTC.